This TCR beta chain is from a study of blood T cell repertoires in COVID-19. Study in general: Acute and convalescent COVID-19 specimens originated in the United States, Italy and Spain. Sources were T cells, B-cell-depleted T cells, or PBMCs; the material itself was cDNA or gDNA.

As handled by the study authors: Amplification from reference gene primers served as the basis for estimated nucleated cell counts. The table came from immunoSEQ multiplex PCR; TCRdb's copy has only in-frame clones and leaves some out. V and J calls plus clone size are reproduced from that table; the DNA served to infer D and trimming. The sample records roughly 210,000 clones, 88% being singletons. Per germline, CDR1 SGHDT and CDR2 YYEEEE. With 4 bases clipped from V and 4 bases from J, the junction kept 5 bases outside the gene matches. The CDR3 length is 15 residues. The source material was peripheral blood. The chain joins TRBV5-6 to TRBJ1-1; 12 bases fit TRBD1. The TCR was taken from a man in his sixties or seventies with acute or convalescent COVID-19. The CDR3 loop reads CASSGDRGLGTEAFF. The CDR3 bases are TGTGCCAGCAGCGGGGACAGGGGGCTTGGCACTGAAGCTTTCTTT.